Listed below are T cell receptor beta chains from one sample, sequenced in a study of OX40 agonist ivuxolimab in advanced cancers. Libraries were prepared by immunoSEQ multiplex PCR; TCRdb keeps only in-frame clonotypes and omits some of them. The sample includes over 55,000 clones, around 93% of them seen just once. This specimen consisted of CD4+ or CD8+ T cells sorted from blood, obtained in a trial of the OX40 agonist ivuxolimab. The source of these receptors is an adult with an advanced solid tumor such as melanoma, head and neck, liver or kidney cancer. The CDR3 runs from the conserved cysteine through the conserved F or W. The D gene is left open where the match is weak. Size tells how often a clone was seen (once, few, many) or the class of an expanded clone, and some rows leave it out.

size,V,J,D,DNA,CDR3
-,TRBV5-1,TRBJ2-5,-,TGCGCCAGCAGCTCCGGGGTGGGCAGGGCGGAGACCCAGTACTTC,CASSSGVGRAETQYF
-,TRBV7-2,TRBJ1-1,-,TGTGCCAGCAGTCCCATGGGCGGAAATGAAGCTTTCTTT,CASSPMGGNEAFF
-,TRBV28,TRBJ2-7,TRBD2,TGTGCCAGCAGTGGACTAGCGGCCCGAAACAACTACGAGCAGTACTTC,CASSGLAARNNYEQYF
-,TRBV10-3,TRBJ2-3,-,TGTGCCATCAGTGAGGTGGAGACTAATGATAGCACAGATACGCAGTATTTT,CAISEVETNDSTDTQYF
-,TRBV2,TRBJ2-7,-,TGTGCCAGCAGTGAAAACTATCGTGGACTCTACGAGCAGTACTTC,CASSENYRGLYEQYF
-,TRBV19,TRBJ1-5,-,TGTGCCAGTACCTCATCCGGGGGCTTCAATCAGCCCCAGCATTTT,CASTSSGGFNQPQHF
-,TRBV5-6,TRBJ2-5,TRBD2,TGTGCCAGCAGCCTAGCGGGAGAGGGTCGGTTCCAAGAGACCCAGTACTTC,CASSLAGEGRFQETQYF
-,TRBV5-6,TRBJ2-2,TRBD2,TGTGCCAGCAGCATCGGACTAGCGGGAGAAACCGGGGAGCTGTTTTTT,CASSIGLAGETGELFF
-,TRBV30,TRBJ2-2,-,TGTGCCTGGAGCGCTGGACCCGCCACGGGTCCCGGGGAGCTGTTTTTT,CAWSAGPATGPGELFF
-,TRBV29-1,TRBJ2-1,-,TGCAGCGTTGAAATAGACCCGAGTTTGCAGTTCTTC,CSVEIDPSLQFF
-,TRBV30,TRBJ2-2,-,TGTGCCTGGATAGAGAGACTTGCGAACACCGGGGAGCTGTTTTTT,CAWIERLANTGELFF
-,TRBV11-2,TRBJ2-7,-,TGTGCCAGCAGTTTTCTAGGGGGTCAGGGGGGCGAGCAGTACTTC,CASSFLGGQGGEQYF
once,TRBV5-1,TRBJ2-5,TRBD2,TGCGCCAGCAGCTCCGGACTAGTAGGGGAGACCCAGTACTTC,CASSSGLVGETQYF
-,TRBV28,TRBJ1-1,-,TGTGCCAGCAGTTTATCTGGGAGAAAAGCTTTCTTT,CASSLSGRKAFF
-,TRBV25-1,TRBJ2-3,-,TGTGCCAGCAGTGACTTGCGCGGAATTAACACAGATACGCAGTATTTT,CASSDLRGINTDTQYF
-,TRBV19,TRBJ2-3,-,TGTGCCAGTAGTATAGATCTTAGGAGTGATACGCAGTATTTT,CASSIDLRSDTQYF
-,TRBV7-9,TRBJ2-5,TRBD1,TGTGCCAGTGCACAGGGGTTGGTGGAGACCCAGTACTTC,CASAQGLVETQYF